The source of this T cell receptor beta chain is a study of blood T cell repertoires in COVID-19. Study details: PBMCs, B-cell-depleted T cells, or T cells were the source of the cDNA or gDNA that made up the material.

Trimming removed 1 base at V and 5 bases at J, with 18 bases between. The CDR3 has 17 amino acids. The germline CDR1 and CDR2 sequences are SGHNT and YENEEA. Assay used: immunoSEQ multiplex PCR; TCRdb lists only in-frame clones, some missing. The sample records a few hundred thousand clones, around three quarters being singletons. The sample comprised peripheral blood. This TCR was sampled from a woman aged 70 to 79 with acute or convalescent COVID-19. This chain links TRBV11-3 with TRBJ2-4; TRBD2 might be the D (6 bases). CDR3 in DNA: TGTGCCAGCAGCTTAGGTGTGGCTGGTGGGGAGGAAAACATTCAGTACTTC. Translation gives CASSLGVAGGEENIQYF.